This is a list of T cell receptor beta chains from one sample in a study of blood T cell repertoires in COVID-19. Data came from immunoSEQ multiplex PCR; TCRdb stores just in-frame clones and leaves some out. The sample lists some 250,000 clones; about three quarters were seen once. The source material was peripheral blood. The receptors originated from a woman over 75 with acute or convalescent COVID-19. Each CDR3 is given with its conserved first and last residue. The order of the fields is J gene, D gene, V gene, clone size, CDR3 protein, CDR3 DNA. D genes are given only for firm matches. Some rows have no size entry. The others give once, few or many, or a class for an expanded clone.

j_gene: TRBJ1-3; d_gene: .; v_gene: TRBV12-5; abundance: .; CDR3aa: CASGLLGVGGNTIYF; CDR3nt: TGTGCTAGTGGTTTGTTGGGAGTTGGGGGAAACACCATATATTTT
j_gene: TRBJ1-2; d_gene: .; v_gene: TRBV3-1/TRBV3-2; abundance: .; CDR3aa: CASSQRQSSGDGYTF; CDR3nt: TGTGCCAGCAGCCAAAGACAGAGCTCGGGGGATGGCTACACCTTC
j_gene: TRBJ1-1; d_gene: TRBD1; v_gene: TRBV6-6; abundance: few; CDR3aa: CASSPTGANTEAFF; CDR3nt: TGTGCCAGCAGCCCCACAGGGGCTAACACTGAAGCTTTCTTT
j_gene: TRBJ1-3; d_gene: .; v_gene: TRBV15; abundance: .; CDR3aa: CATSRDRQTGNTIYF; CDR3nt: TGTGCCACCAGCAGAGATCGTCAGACTGGAAACACCATATATTTT
j_gene: TRBJ2-3; d_gene: .; v_gene: TRBV7-9; abundance: few; CDR3aa: CASSLTGASDTQYF; CDR3nt: TGTGCCAGCAGCTTAACGGGAGCCTCAGATACGCAGTATTTT
j_gene: TRBJ1-5; d_gene: TRBD1; v_gene: TRBV24-1; abundance: .; CDR3aa: CATSPAGTGGWRSQPQHF; CDR3nt: TGTGCCACCAGCCCGGCGGGGACAGGAGGATGGAGGAGTCAGCCCCAGCATTTT
j_gene: TRBJ2-1; d_gene: TRBD1; v_gene: TRBV30; abundance: .; CDR3aa: CAWMGQGYNEQFF; CDR3nt: TGTGCCTGGATGGGACAGGGATACAATGAGCAGTTCTTC
j_gene: TRBJ1-2; d_gene: .; v_gene: TRBV9; abundance: .; CDR3aa: CASSAGQRLSDYGYTF; CDR3nt: TGTGCCAGCAGCGCCGGACAGAGGTTGTCCGACTATGGCTACACCTTC
j_gene: TRBJ2-1; d_gene: .; v_gene: TRBV19; abundance: .; CDR3aa: CASSLETESAEQFF; CDR3nt: TGTGCCAGTAGTCTAGAAACGGAGTCCGCTGAGCAGTTCTTC
j_gene: TRBJ1-6; d_gene: TRBD1; v_gene: TRBV30; abundance: .; CDR3aa: CAWRIRDRNSPLHF; CDR3nt: TGTGCCTGGAGGATCCGGGACAGAAATTCACCCCTCCACTTT
j_gene: TRBJ1-5; d_gene: .; v_gene: TRBV6-2/TRBV6-3; abundance: .; CDR3aa: CASSYYRDSNQPQHF; CDR3nt: TGTGCCAGCAGTTACTACAGGGATAGCAATCAGCCCCAGCATTTT
j_gene: TRBJ2-2; d_gene: .; v_gene: TRBV6-2/TRBV6-3; abundance: few; CDR3aa: CASSYPGQPRELFF; CDR3nt: TGTGCCAGCAGTTACCCCGGACAGCCGCGGGAGCTGTTTTTT
j_gene: TRBJ2-5; d_gene: TRBD1; v_gene: TRBV6-2/TRBV6-3; abundance: .; CDR3aa: CASSYRRDSFMETQYF; CDR3nt: TGTGCCAGCAGTTACCGACGGGACAGTTTCATGGAGACCCAGTACTTC
j_gene: TRBJ2-2; d_gene: TRBD1; v_gene: TRBV24-1; abundance: few; CDR3aa: CATTPGPGQGADTGELFF; CDR3nt: TGTGCCACTACGCCTGGCCCCGGACAGGGGGCGGACACCGGGGAGCTGTTTTTT
j_gene: TRBJ2-2; d_gene: TRBD2; v_gene: TRBV5-6; abundance: once; CDR3aa: CASSLGSSGSHGELFF; CDR3nt: TGTGCCAGCAGCTTGGGGTCTAGCGGGAGCCACGGGGAGCTGTTTTTT
j_gene: TRBJ1-6; d_gene: TRBD1; v_gene: TRBV5-4; abundance: .; CDR3aa: CASSPDRGDSPLHF; CDR3nt: TGTGCCAGCAGCCCGGACAGGGGTGATTCACCCCTCCACTTT
j_gene: TRBJ1-4; d_gene: .; v_gene: TRBV12-3/TRBV12-4; abundance: .; CDR3aa: CASSFREKLFF; CDR3nt: TGTGCCAGCAGTTTCCGTGAAAAACTGTTTTTT
j_gene: TRBJ2-7; d_gene: .; v_gene: TRBV18; abundance: few; CDR3aa: CASSPPDRPYEQYF; CDR3nt: TGTGCCAGCTCACCACCTGACAGGCCCTACGAGCAGTACTTC
j_gene: TRBJ1-2; d_gene: TRBD1; v_gene: TRBV28; abundance: .; CDR3aa: CASTGGVEGYTF; CDR3nt: TGTGCCAGCACAGGGGGCGTGGAGGGCTACACCTTC
j_gene: TRBJ1-2; d_gene: TRBD1; v_gene: TRBV7-2; abundance: .; CDR3aa: CASSLTGGGYTF; CDR3nt: TGTGCCAGCAGCTTAACAGGGGGCGGCTACACCTTC
j_gene: TRBJ2-2; d_gene: TRBD1; v_gene: TRBV25-1; abundance: .; CDR3aa: CASCDRATGELFF; CDR3nt: TGTGCCAGCTGCGACAGGGCAACCGGGGAGCTGTTTTTT
j_gene: TRBJ2-1; d_gene: TRBD2; v_gene: TRBV7-8; abundance: .; CDR3aa: CASSLALRRGASYNEQFF; CDR3nt: TGTGCCAGCAGCTTAGCGCTAAGGCGGGGGGCATCCTACAATGAGCAGTTCTTC
j_gene: TRBJ1-2; d_gene: .; v_gene: TRBV29-1; abundance: .; CDR3aa: CSVSRDIRSYGYTF; CDR3nt: TGCAGCGTCTCACGCGACATTCGTAGCTATGGCTACACCTTC
j_gene: TRBJ2-3; d_gene: TRBD2; v_gene: TRBV5-8; abundance: .; CDR3aa: CASSWGLAESTDTQYF; CDR3nt: TGTGCCAGCAGCTGGGGACTAGCGGAGAGCACAGATACGCAGTATTTT
j_gene: TRBJ2-5; d_gene: TRBD1; v_gene: TRBV18; abundance: .; CDR3aa: CASSLNRGETQYF; CDR3nt: TGTGCCAGCTCGCTCAACAGGGGTGAGACCCAGTACTTC
j_gene: TRBJ2-3; d_gene: .; v_gene: TRBV5-5; abundance: .; CDR3aa: CASSRTDTQYF; CDR3nt: TGTGCCAGCAGCCGTACAGATACGCAGTATTTT